The TCR beta chain under discussion was sequenced for a study of long-term antiretroviral therapy in people with HIV. At the survey level, the v3.0 immunoSEQ assay was run. The protocol was immunoSEQ multiplex PCR, while the TCRdb copy is restricted to in-frame clones and leaves out a portion. The sample includes 13,000 to 15,000 clones, around 80% of them seen just once. V dropped 6 bases and J dropped 5; count of bases not matched to a gene: 9. Looked up from germline, CDR1 is SNHLY and CDR2 is FYNNEI. This CDR3 has 15 residues. Every donor had one or more pre-ART and two or more post-ART PBMC samples.

The sample here was unsorted PBMCs, taken 1.3 years before starting antiretroviral therapy. The clonotype originates from a man aged 40-55 years with HIV. V usage is TRBV2 and J usage is TRBJ2-3; TRBD1 aligns across 9 bases. Here the CDR3 DNA reads TGTGCCAGCAGAGAGTCCGGGACAGGGAGAGATACGCAGTATTTT. Encoded protein: CASRESGTGRDTQYF.